A selection of T cell receptor beta chains follows, all from one sample in a study of blood T cell repertoires in COVID-19. Here immunoSEQ multiplex PCR was the method, and the copy in TCRdb shows in-frame clones only, minus some. This table holds under 300,000 clones, around 84% found once. The specimen sequenced was PBMCs or T cells enriched from blood (not recorded which). The source of these receptors is a woman aged 45-65 years who had been exposed to COVID-19. Each CDR3 is given with its conserved first and last residue. D genes are given only for firm matches. Expanded clones are given a class, and other clones once, few, many or no size at all.

J,size,D,length,V,CDR3,DNA
TRBJ2-7,few,TRBD1,14,TRBV3-1/TRBV3-2,CASSLDRVSGEQYF,TGTGCCAGCAGCCTTGACAGGGTTTCTGGCGAGCAGTACTTC
TRBJ1-1,.,TRBD1,12,TRBV3-1/TRBV3-2,CASSGGNTEAFF,TGTGCCAGTTCAGGGGGTAACACTGAAGCTTTCTTT
TRBJ2-1,.,TRBD2,15,TRBV5-1,CARRGAGGPYNEQFF,TGCGCCCGCCGCGGGGCGGGGGGCCCCTACAATGAGCAGTTCTTC
TRBJ1-2,.,TRBD1,12,TRBV5-6,CASSPGQDGYTF,TGTGCCAGCAGCCCCGGACAGGATGGCTACACCTTC
TRBJ2-5,.,.,16,TRBV7-8,CASSLAPRHEQETQYF,TGTGCCAGCAGCTTAGCTCCAAGACACGAGCAAGAGACCCAGTACTTC
TRBJ1-2,.,.,14,TRBV6-4,CASSVSTDSFGYTF,TGTGCCAGCAGTGTCTCCACCGACAGCTTTGGCTACACCTTC
TRBJ2-6,.,.,16,TRBV9,CASTAGKITGANVLTF,TGTGCCAGCACGGCAGGGAAAATCACTGGGGCCAACGTCCTGACTTTC
TRBJ1-5,.,.,16,TRBV19,CASSRLPGDRNQPQHF,TGTGCCAGTAGTAGGTTACCAGGGGATCGCAATCAGCCCCAGCATTTT
TRBJ1-2,.,.,14,TRBV6-2/TRBV6-3,CASSGLGQIYGYTF,TGTGCCAGCAGTGGTCTTGGACAGATCTATGGCTACACCTTC
TRBJ2-6,once,TRBD1,17,TRBV6-6,CASSPGTGPPGANVLTF,TGTGCCAGCAGTCCCGGGACAGGTCCGCCTGGGGCCAACGTCCTGACTTTC
TRBJ1-1,once,TRBD1,13,TRBV29-1,CSGWTGGGTEAFF,TGCAGCGGGTGGACAGGGGGCGGCACTGAAGCTTTCTTT
TRBJ2-3,.,.,16,TRBV30,CAWSHPADTSTDTQYF,TGTGCCTGGAGTCACCCAGCGGATACTAGCACAGATACGCAGTATTTT
TRBJ1-4,.,.,15,TRBV5-1,CASSLAARGDEKLFF,TGCGCCAGCAGCTTGGCCGCAAGGGGCGACGAAAAACTGTTTTTT
TRBJ1-3,few,.,15,TRBV7-2,CASSSSRGNGNTIYF,TGTGCCAGCAGCTCCTCTCGGGGGAATGGAAACACCATATATTTT
TRBJ1-5,once,TRBD1,17,TRBV27,CASSPWTGERSNQPQHF,TGTGCCAGCAGTCCTTGGACAGGGGAAAGAAGCAATCAGCCCCAGCATTTT
TRBJ1-2,once,.,14,TRBV18,CASSPATRGYGYTF,TGTGCCAGCTCCCCCGCCACTAGGGGGTATGGCTACACCTTC
TRBJ2-6,.,TRBD2,19,TRBV6-2/TRBV6-3,CASSYPLGGLGSGANVLTF,TGTGCCAGCAGTTACCCGTTGGGGGGGTTAGGCTCTGGGGCCAACGTCCTGACTTTC
TRBJ1-3,few,.,15,TRBV23-1,CASSQSGLFGNTIYF,TGCGCCAGCAGTCAATCGGGACTATTTGGAAACACCATATATTTT
TRBJ2-3,.,.,18,TRBV15,CATSRDFGTSRGTDTQYF,TGTGCCACCAGCAGAGATTTTGGTACTAGCCGGGGCACAGATACGCAGTATTTT
TRBJ1-1,.,.,14,TRBV27,CASSLRGAGTEAFF,TGTGCCAGCAGTTTAAGAGGGGCGGGGACTGAAGCTTTCTTT
TRBJ2-7,once,.,12,TRBV28,CASSLTGNEQYF,TGTGCCAGCAGTTTAACCGGGAACGAGCAGTACTTC
TRBJ2-1,.,TRBD2,14,TRBV6-2/TRBV6-3,CASSSRGGGIGQFF,TGTGCCAGCAGTTCCCGGGGGGGCGGGATTGGGCAGTTCTTC
TRBJ2-1,.,TRBD2,13,TRBV7-8,CASSTGGYNEQFF,TGTGCCAGCAGCACGGGGGGGTACAATGAGCAGTTCTTC
TRBJ1-2,.,.,12,TRBV25-1,CASRFSAGGYTF,TGTGCCAGCAGGTTCAGCGCCGGGGGCTACACCTTC
TRBJ1-6,.,TRBD1,15,TRBV6-6,CASTKPGTGDSPLHF,TGTGCCAGCACCAAACCCGGGACAGGGGATTCACCCCTCCACTTT
TRBJ1-4,.,TRBD1,15,TRBV23-1,CASSQVRRDSEKLFF,TGCGCCAGCAGTCAGGTCCGGAGGGACAGTGAAAAACTGTTTTTT
TRBJ2-7,many,TRBD1,14,TRBV6-5,CASSYIFERGRQYF,TGTGCCAGCAGTTACATCTTCGAAAGGGGGCGGCAGTACTTC
TRBJ1-1,.,.,11,TRBV18,CASSRGDRSLF,TGTGCCAGCTCACGGGGGGACCGTAGTCTCTTT
TRBJ2-2,.,TRBD2,15,TRBV4-3,CASSQGTSSSGELFF,TGCGCCAGCAGCCAGGGGACTAGCAGTTCCGGGGAGCTGTTTTTT
TRBJ2-7,.,.,13,TRBV18,CASSPDSVYEQYF,TGTGCCAGCTCGCCTGATTCAGTCTACGAGCAGTACTTC
TRBJ1-1,.,.,15,TRBV9,CASSVGGGENTEAFF,TGTGCCAGCAGCGTAGGAGGCGGGGAGAACACTGAAGCTTTCTTT
TRBJ1-1,.,TRBD1,14,TRBV28,CASRQPGQGLKGFF,TGTGCCAGCAGGCAACCGGGACAGGGGCTAAAGGGTTTCTTT
TRBJ1-1,.,.,14,TRBV6-5,CASSPSAPPLEAFF,TGTGCCAGCAGTCCCAGCGCCCCACCTCTTGAAGCTTTCTTT
TRBJ1-5,.,TRBD1,16,TRBV6-1,CASSVMTGAGNQPQHF,TGTGCCAGCAGTGTTATGACAGGGGCGGGCAATCAGCCCCAGCATTTT
TRBJ2-7,.,.,16,TRBV28,CASSSPGQTLTYEQYF,TGTGCCAGCAGTTCCCCTGGACAGACCCTTACCTACGAGCAGTACTTC
TRBJ2-3,once,TRBD2,16,TRBV7-9,CASSLVASGSTDTQYF,TGTGCCAGCAGCTTAGTTGCTAGCGGCAGCACAGATACGCAGTATTTT
TRBJ1-2,.,.,13,TRBV19,CASSPLTGTGYTF,TGTGCCAGTAGTCCCCTAACAGGGACCGGCTACACCTTC
TRBJ2-5,.,TRBD2,16,TRBV5-1,CASSPLAGAGGVTQYF,TGCGCCAGCAGCCCCCTCGCAGGGGCGGGGGGGGTGACCCAGTACTTC
TRBJ2-3,.,.,15,TRBV11-2,CASSPWTYSTDTQYF,TGTGCCAGCAGCCCGTGGACATATAGCACAGATACGCAGTATTTT
TRBJ1-1,.,.,13,TRBV6-5,CASSYGAATEAFF,TGTGCCAGCAGTTATGGGGCCGCCACTGAAGCTTTCTTT
TRBJ1-1,once,TRBD1,15,TRBV6-2/TRBV6-3,CASSSTTGGATEAFF,TGTGCCAGCAGCTCAACCACAGGGGGCGCGACTGAAGCTTTCTTT
TRBJ2-5,once,.,15,TRBV2,CASRAGTFSGETQYF,TGTGCCAGCAGGGCCGGGACTTTTTCTGGGGAGACCCAGTACTTC
TRBJ2-5,.,TRBD1,16,TRBV25-1,CASSPTGEGSQETQYF,TGTGCCAGCAGTCCGACAGGGGAAGGGTCTCAAGAGACCCAGTACTTC
TRBJ2-5,.,TRBD2,16,TRBV28,CASSHYRLAGGETQYF,TGTGCCAGCAGCCACTACCGACTAGCGGGGGGTGAGACCCAGTACTTC
TRBJ1-6,.,TRBD1,18,TRBV5-5,CASSFYRGQGARDSPLHF,TGTGCCAGCAGCTTTTATCGCGGACAGGGGGCCAGGGATTCACCCCTCCACTTT
TRBJ2-5,once,.,12,TRBV7-2,CASSPRGETQYF,TGTGCCAGCAGCCCAAGGGGAGAGACCCAGTACTTC
TRBJ1-1,.,.,20,TRBV14,CASSQESLASYIRQDTEAFF,TGTGCCAGCAGCCAAGAGTCGCTTGCCAGCTATATTCGTCAGGACACTGAAGCTTTCTTT
TRBJ1-1,.,.,15,TRBV28,CASSAPGAANTEAFF,TGTGCCAGCAGCGCGCCAGGGGCCGCGAACACTGAAGCTTTCTTT
TRBJ1-2,once,.,15,TRBV19,CASIAGPPTGYGYTF,TGTGCCAGTATAGCAGGCCCCCCCACGGGGTATGGCTACACCTTC
TRBJ1-2,.,.,12,TRBV10-3,CAIRGAKDGYTF,TGTGCCATCAGGGGGGCAAAGGATGGCTACACCTTC
TRBJ2-1,.,TRBD1,18,TRBV9,CASSVGQPNFRSYNEQFF,TGTGCCAGCAGCGTGGGACAGCCAAACTTTCGCTCCTACAATGAGCAGTTCTTC
TRBJ2-7,.,TRBD1,14,TRBV3-1/TRBV3-2,CASSQGTGIYEQYF,TGTGCCAGCAGCCAGGGGACAGGGATCTACGAGCAGTACTTC
TRBJ2-5,once,.,15,TRBV5-1,CASSLGHLGRETQYF,TGCGCCAGCAGCCTGGGACACCTGGGCCGAGAGACCCAGTACTTC
TRBJ1-1,.,TRBD1,13,TRBV2,CANRDSANTEAFF,TGTGCCAATCGGGACAGCGCTAACACTGAAGCTTTCTTT
TRBJ1-4,few,TRBD1,16,TRBV6-5,CASSYSGGQGNEKLFF,TGTGCCAGCAGTTACTCGGGAGGACAGGGAAATGAAAAACTGTTTTTT
TRBJ2-7,.,.,13,TRBV6-6,CASSRRQAYEQYF,TGTGCCAGCAGTAGACGACAGGCCTACGAGCAGTACTTC
TRBJ1-2,.,.,14,TRBV6-4,CASSESGFANGYTF,TGTGCCAGCAGTGAGTCAGGGTTCGCGAATGGCTACACCTTC
TRBJ2-7,.,TRBD1,15,TRBV4-3,CASSHVVGQDYEQYF,TGCGCCAGCAGCCATGTGGTTGGACAGGACTACGAGCAGTACTTC
TRBJ2-2,.,TRBD2,15,TRBV7-3,CASSSAGGNTGELFF,TGTGCCAGCAGCTCCGCGGGGGGGAACACCGGGGAGCTGTTTTTT
TRBJ2-3,once,.,14,TRBV5-4,CASSFAGSADTQYF,TGTGCCAGCAGCTTTGCGGGGAGTGCAGATACGCAGTATTTT